This record covers a single T cell receptor beta chain. Which antigen it targets is not known. Nothing much larger sits one base from this clone, and base qualities are not available. This sample is drawn from a study of blood T cell repertoires in COVID-19 (dated by TCRdb to about 2020). Looking at the study overall: Collaborator samples came from the United States, Italy and Spain and covered acute and convalescent phases of COVID-19. HLA class I and class II types, where available, came from metadata supplied by the sample provider rather than from assay-based typing. The samples were drawn from the first 160 participants of the ongoing ImmuneRACE study and from some 1,300 subjects provided by 6 global collaborators. A freely available public database, intended as a resource for researchers studying the immune response to SARS-CoV-2, is where the repertoires were released. The sample metadata nearly always contained a de-identified subject ID, COVID-19 status, age in years and sex. The dataset comprised deeply sampled blood TCRbeta repertoires from subjects exposed to, actively infected with, or recovered from COVID-19. The prospective study material was composed of cDNA or gDNA derived from T cells, B-cell-depleted T cells, or PBMCs.

TCRbeta CDR3 regions were amplified from genomic DNA by means of the immunoSEQ Assay, a bias-controlled multiplex PCR. In the original analysis: Within the assay, amplification of reference gene primers was used to estimate how many nucleated cells each sample contained. To quantify the absolute abundance of each unique TCRbeta CDR3 rearrangement, sequence reads were collapsed and filtered. For each sample, productive Simpson clonality was calculated by taking the square root of Simpson's diversity index across productive rearrangements. As stored in TCRdb, this immuneACCESS dataset retains in-frame rearrangements with V and J assigned. A fraction of the clones does not appear; measured against another copy, unresolved V genes explain less than half of the discrepancy, and the remainder lacks a known reason. D and trimming were read from the DNA, whereas the V and J calls and clone size are those reported in that table. The table for this sample lists about 180,000 clones; 86% of them were counted only once. The ten biggest clones cover less than 3.5% of the sample.

CDR1 and CDR2 (SQVTM, ANQGSEA) derive from the germline V gene. The CDR3 numbers 14 residues from cysteine through phenylalanine. Only the CDR3 region is kept as DNA, spanning 42 bases read in frame from base 1. At the junction V is shortened by 6 bases and J by 8 bases; bases outside the gene matches: 11. Broader findings and caveats from the paper: Clinical and demographic metadata were provided uncurated, with the amount varying by source and participant.

Whole blood was collected in K2EDTA tubes by collaborating institutions according to the institutions' own protocols. For TCRbeta analysis, collaborators shipped samples in one of three forms: frozen whole blood, isolated PBMCs, or DNA extracted from either of those sample types. The rearranged chain carries TRBV29-1 and TRBJ1-4, with 8 central nucleotides matching TRBD1. The sample comprised peripheral blood. This TCR came from a woman in her 30s with active or convalescent COVID-19. The nucleotide sequence is given as TGCAGCGTCCAAAGGGCAGGGGGCTTCGAAAAACTGTTTTTT. Its coded protein is CSVQRAGGFEKLFF.